This TCR beta chain was identified in a study of Graves' ophthalmopathy and Graves' hyperthyroidism. For the study at large: Being free of ophthalmopathy for 18 months of follow-up defined stable hyperthyroidism. General study findings and limits: A model built from 13 signatures distinguished ophthalmopathy from stable hyperthyroidism with roughly 90% sensitivity and 81.08% specificity. Blood repertoires reportedly contained most expanded thyroid clonotypes above 0.001 frequency.

Amplifying from RNA transcripts, the study obtained TCR beta CDR3 regions. Scientists carried out first-round RT-PCR using HTBI primers and then a second-round multiplex PCR. From the multiplex PCR reads, TCRdb called clonotypes with MiXCR, one entry per CDR3 protein. The data show about 1.2 million distinct CDR3 sequences, with less than 45% seen just once and over 8.5% held by the top ten. Germline V lookup: CDR1 SGHRS, CDR2 YFSETQ. The CDR3 length is 16 residues. With respect to this clonotype: The antigen is unknown. The junction differs from germline at one of its ends, possibly a read error.

Clinicians diagnosed using symptoms, serum thyroxine, TRAb, thyroid ultrasound and orbital computed tomography. The rearrangement joins TRBV5-1 to TRBJ2-5; 10 nucleotides agree with TRBD2. Sequencing used peripheral blood or thyroid tissue (not recorded which). The clonotype originates from an adult man with Graves' hyperthyroidism. The CDR3 coding sequence is TGCGCCGGCAGTTTGGCTCCTAGCGGGAGTGGAGAGACCCAGTACTTC. It is translated as CAGSLAPSGSGETQYF.